What follows is one T cell receptor (beta chain) and its context. This record belongs to a study of blood T cell repertoires in COVID-19. Clones were read by immunoSEQ multiplex PCR, and TCRdb kept only the in-frame ones, dropping some. The table includes around 180,000 clones, roughly 84% detected once. Trimming cost V 1 base and J 4 bases; bases outside gene matches: 2. The CDR3 loop spans 14 amino acids. Germline CDR1 and CDR2: LGHDT and YNNKEL (reference sequence). The sequencing input was peripheral blood. This TCR was sampled from a man of 80 years or more with COVID-19, enrolled during active disease. This chain joins TRBV3-1 (or the pseudogene TRBV3-2) and TRBJ2-3; 7 nucleotides match TRBD2. CDR3 bases: TGTGCCAGCAGCCAAGGGCTAGCGGCAGATACGCAGTATTTT. Protein: CASSQGLAADTQYF.